The 18 T cell receptor beta chains given below trace back to one sample, sequenced in a study of blood T cells in healthy people across ages. Next came a second PCR, run for about 7 to 12 cycles, which used a sample-barcoded 5' primer along with a J-beta primer mix. TCRdb reprocessed the 5' RACE reads via MiXCR and lists one record per CDR3 protein. The table includes 450,000 to 600,000 distinct CDR3 sequences, about 28% detected once. These data also featured in a second study, about T cells of mothers and their children.

The sample consisted of blood. The receptors here all came from a boy between 2 and 10 years old in good health.

V and J are TRBV7-9 and TRBJ2-5; D gene ambiguous. Near its end, the DNA agrees better with TRBJ2-7, so the J call may be wrong. This CDR3 spans 16 amino acids. Per germline, CDR1 SEHNR and CDR2 FQNEAQ (reference sequence). The chain's CDR3 is CASSFGPLGSSYEQYF. CDR3 bases: TGTGCCAGCAGCTTCGGTCCCCTGGGTTCGTCCTACGAGCAGTACTTC.

The chain couples TRBV7-9 to TRBJ2-3; 11 nucleotides line up with TRBD2. Trimming removed 6 bases from V and 2 bases from J; junction bases left unmatched: 7. The CDR3 loop spans 16 amino acids. CDR1 and CDR2 from the germline V gene are SEHNR and FQNEAQ (reference sequence). The DNA for the CDR3 is TGTGCCAGCAGTCCTCTAGCGGGGGGACTCACAGATACGCAGTATTTT. Its protein is CASSPLAGGLTDTQYF.

This chain uses TRBV7-9 with TRBJ1-1; D remains ambiguous. The ends were cut back, 2 bases at V and 0 bases at J, with 10 bases in the middle. The CDR3 is 15 amino acids. The germline V gene has CDR1 SEHNR and CDR2 FQNEAQ (reference sequence). The CDR3 bases are TGTGCCAGCAGCTTACCCCCCTCCATGAACACTGAAGCTTTCTTT. This gives the protein CASSLPPSMNTEAFF.

This chain joins TRBV28 and TRBJ2-4, with D perhaps TRBD1 (6 bases). Germline lookup yields CDR1 MDHEN and CDR2 SYDVKM. There are 13 residues in the CDR3. V gave up 3 bases and J gave up 6 bases, with 9 bases separating them. This CDR3 reads CASSFGTSNIQYF. In nucleotides, the CDR3 is TGTGCCAGCAGTTTCGGGACATCAAACATTCAGTACTTC.

This clonotype was found a few times. This chain links TRBV9 with TRBJ1-1; D remains unclear. V gave up 0 bases and J gave up 8 bases, with 14 bases separating them. The CDR3 length is 14 residues. Germline CDR1 SGDLS, CDR2 YYNGEE. CDR3 nucleotide sequence: TGTGCCAGCAGCGTAGACCCTAAAGGTATCGAAGCTTTCTTT. The encoded protein is CASSVDPKGIEAFF.

This rearrangement joins TRBV9 to TRBJ2-3; D may be TRBD2 (5 bases). Germline values: CDR1 SGDLS, CDR2 YYNGEE. Trimming took 5 bases from V and 8 from J, leaving 18 bases between them. This CDR3 is 14 amino acids long. CDR3 nucleotides: TGTGCCAGCAGTTACGGGGTAACTCCGGGTACGCAGTATTTT. It specifies CASSYGVTPGTQYF. Together with reference TRBV9 and TRBJ2-3, the CDR3 gives the full variable domain: DSGVTQTPKHLITATGQRVTLRCSPRSGDLSVYWYQQSLDQGLQFLIQYYNGEERAKGNILERFSAQQFPDLHSELNLSSLELGDSALYFCASSYGVTPGTQYFGPGTRLTVL.

In this sample, this clonotype turned up a few times. The chain is built from TRBV7-9 and TRBJ2-7; 10 positions agree with TRBD2. J gave up 1 base and V 4 bases, and 4 bases lay outside the gene matches. The CDR3 consists of 15 residues. CDR1 and CDR2 from the germline V gene are SEHNR and FQNEAQ (reference sequence). CDR3: CASSSVAGGSYEQYF. The CDR3 DNA reads TGTGCCAGCAGCTCCGTAGCGGGAGGATCCTACGAGCAGTACTTC.

This clonotype was seen only a few times. This chain links TRBV3-1 with TRBJ2-4, with D hard to call. CDR1 LGHDT and CDR2 YNNKEL come from the germline V gene (reference sequence). V lost 2 bases and J 2 bases, leaving 13 bases between the germline ends. The CDR3 length is 16 residues. The CDR3 coding sequence is TGTGCCAGCAGCCAATACCTTTCGAACTCCAAAAACATTCAGTACTTC. It is translated as CASSQYLSNSKNIQYF.

The CDR3 DNA follows: TGTGCCACCGGGGACAGGGGAGAGACCCAGTACTTC. Translation gives CATGDRGETQYF. The chain carries TRBV27 and TRBJ2-5; TRBD1 matches 10 bases. The CDR3 covers 12 residues. The trim removed 10 bases at V and 4 bases at J, leaving 3 bases unmatched. Germline CDR1 and CDR2: MNHEY and SMNVEV (reference sequence).

V gene TRBV27 combines with J gene TRBJ2-5, with D perhaps given as TRBD1 or TRBD2 (7 bases each). This CDR3 is built from 16 residues. The V end was cut by 3 bases, the J end by 4 bases, with 18 bases between. Germline V gives CDR1 MNHEY, CDR2 SMNVEV (reference sequence). CDR3 bases: TGTGCCAGCAGTTTTAACTACAGGGGCGGGGGAGAGACCCAGTACTTC. It encodes CASSFNYRGGGETQYF.

A remark on this clonotype: This clone may be a read error of a much larger clone one base away. This chain joins TRBV3-1 and TRBJ2-5, with D possibly TRBD1 on 6 matching bases. The J call may be faulty, since TRBJ2-7 better matches the DNA end. CDR3 length equals 14 residues. Germline V gene data show CDR1 as LGHDT and CDR2 as YNNKEL (reference sequence). In DNA form, the CDR3 reads TGTGTCAGCAGCCAAGGTGGACAGAAGGGCGAGCAGTACTTC. As protein: CVSSQGGQKGEQYF.

J is TRBJ2-2 and V is TRBV20-1, with 9 nucleotides matching TRBD2. CDR3 length: 14 amino acids. V lost 2 bases to trimming and J lost 7 bases; unmatched junction nucleotides: 5. The germline CDR1 and CDR2 sequences are DFQATT and SNEGSKA (reference sequence). CDR3 region: CSARLAGFGGELFF. CDR3 coding DNA: TGCAGTGCTAGACTAGCGGGGTTTGGCGGGGAGCTGTTTTTT.

The sample holds a few counts of this clonotype. The V and J genes are TRBV6-2 or TRBV6-3 and TRBJ2-3; D gene ambiguous. With 6 bases removed from V and 2 bases from J, the gap between germline ends came to 21 bases. The CDR3 has 17 amino acids. The germline V gene encodes CDR1 MNHEY and CDR2 SVGEGT. As DNA, the CDR3 is TGTGCCAGCAGCCCTTTTCCGGACCAACTCGACACAGATACGCAGTATTTT. Protein: CASSPFPDQLDTDTQYF.

This clonotype came up a few times. The gene calls are TRBV10-3 and TRBJ2-7, with D possibly TRBD1 on 5 matching bases. This CDR3 is built from 12 residues. From germline, CDR1 is ENHRY and CDR2 SYGVKD. The germline V and J ends were trimmed by 6 bases and 4 bases, with 10 bases remaining between them. CDR3 in DNA: TGTGCCATCAGCCGTCCAGGGTACGAGCAGTACTTC. Translated, it gives CAISRPGYEQYF.

This sequence joins TRBV7-3 and TRBJ1-6, with D perhaps TRBD1 (5 bases). Germline V lookup: CDR1 SGHTA, CDR2 FQGTGA. The CDR3 length is 14 residues. V shed 5 bases and J shed 16 bases, with 21 bases lying between them. CDR3 in DNA: TGTGCCAGCAGCGCAAATGGGGGAGTTAGTCTGCTCCACTTT. Amino acid sequence: CASSANGGVSLLHF.

The J gene is TRBJ2-3, the V gene TRBV6-2 or TRBV6-3; D gene unclear. The germline gives CDR1 MNHEY, CDR2 SVGEGT. With 5 bases removed from V and 0 bases from J, the gap between germline ends came to 9 bases. This CDR3 contains 14 residues. This CDR3 is CASSGFASTDTQYF. Written as DNA, the CDR3 is TGTGCCAGCAGTGGGTTCGCCAGCACAGATACGCAGTATTTT.

The chain links TRBV13 to TRBJ2-3; 14 bases fit TRBD2. With V trimmed by 8 bases and J by 0 bases, 4 bases remained unmatched. CDR1 PRHDT and CDR2 FYEKMQ come from the germline V gene (reference sequence). This CDR3 region has 16 residues. CDR3 nucleotide sequence: TGTGCCAGCGCGACTAGCGGGGGGGTTAGCACAGATACGCAGTATTTT. This encodes CASATSGGVSTDTQYF.

The chain links TRBV6-2 or TRBV6-3 to TRBJ2-4, with TRBD1 identical over 7 bases. Germline V gives CDR1 MNHEY, CDR2 SVGEGT. This CDR3 is built from 17 residues. J was trimmed by 4 bases and V by 2 bases; bases with no gene match: 11. The CDR3 protein is CASSYARDSDGKNIQYF. In DNA form, the CDR3 reads TGTGCCAGCAGTTACGCCCGGGACAGTGATGGGAAAAACATTCAGTACTTC.